This T cell receptor beta chain was profiled in a study of cytomegalovirus exposure and HLA in healthy donors (dated by TCRdb to the late 2010s). About the investigation overall: An earlier analysis of several hundred of the donors reported 250 to 300 Gb of sequence data and more than 90 million unique TCR beta sequences from roughly 180 million T cells. A later analysis re-analyzed previously published TCR beta repertoires from roughly 690 donors and added high-resolution HLA genotyping to study TCR occurrence patterns. Alongside the repertoire data, information on donor age, sex, ethnicity and CMV serostatus was compiled. An early release that covered fewer than 800 HLA-typed donors contained 300 to 350 gigabases of sequencing data and around 85 million unique TCR sequences. All discovery cohort repertoires had been generated on a single sequencing platform. A separate validation cohort of 100 to 150 different subjects was used in addition to the roughly 620-subject first cohort. The study profiled the T cell repertoires of hundreds of subjects by immunosequencing and related them to cytomegalovirus serostatus. Typing coverage differed by locus: A, B, C, DRB1 and DQB1 were typed in roughly 629-630 donors, DQA1 in around 500, DPA1 in 600 to 610, and DPB1 in 472. Because of strong linkage in the cohort, roughly five DR-DQ haplotypes were treated as single units for association and clustering. The study was designed to test whether signatures of past pathogen exposure could be identified by cataloging public T cell receptors. Among some 400 genotyped donors of the cohort, an average of about 240,000 unique TCR beta nucleotide sequences was sequenced per donor, of which about 19% were non-productive. An earlier analysis of 587 of the donors applied high-throughput TCR beta sequencing to assess whether each TCR beta V gene segment acted as functional or pseudogenic. Of the roughly 420 genotyped donors, less than 85% were placed in the genetic ancestry cluster associated with self-reported Caucasian donors. The study combined high-throughput TCR immunosequencing, statistical association of individual TCRs with disease status, and machine learning to predict cytomegalovirus infection status. A later genetic analysis used genome-wide SNP genotypes for about 65% of the 666 donors, treating that subset as a discovery cohort. The later analysis used no new phenotypic data to find candidate immune exposures, relying instead on TCR beta sequences and their occurrence across donors. Class I and class II HLA loci were covered by the typing at four-digit resolution. Overall study results and their limits: A cluster of highly shared sequence variants was judged likely to be a technical artifact of the sequencing pipeline. Because counts were too low, about 18 rarely observed V segments, including chromosome 9 orphons, were left out of the earlier analysis of about 500 of the donors. In a later genetic analysis, a missense DCLRE1C variant was associated with V-gene and J-gene trimming of TCR beta chains, and the association was replicated in an independent cohort. Correlated functional status among segregating V segments might reflect linkage disequilibrium, but an unknown experimental factor could not be ruled out. In vitro tests confirmed that a few of the cytomegalovirus-associated TCR beta chains recognize cytomegalovirus antigens. A total of roughly 160 TCR beta chains were listed by the study as associated with cytomegalovirus. A later analysis found that TCR association rates varied across HLA loci, with DRB1 alleles showing the most associated TCRs and HLA-C alleles the fewest. The authors suggested that the approach could potentially be generalized to other disease states and immunological phenotypes. In a later analysis, 16,951 TCR beta sequences were associated with specific HLA alleles at a false discovery rate of 0.05. Strong co-occurrence of HLA alleles, especially DR and DQ, made assigning TCR associations to individual alleles difficult. The cohort was sequenced for TCR beta chains only, and without alpha or paired-chain data the features that could be detected were limited. Immune exposure information for the cohort was limited to CMV serostatus. Because some donors lacked HLA typing at each locus, the association tests relied only on the typed subset. Broadly in line with IMGT annotations, most TCR beta V segments showed up in productive rearrangements about 90% or about 30% of the time in an earlier analysis of about 500 of the donors. Cytomegalovirus status was reported to be diagnosed by the classifier with high specificity and sensitivity in both the original and validation cohorts. According to a later analysis, parvovirus B19, influenza, CMV and Epstein-Barr virus appeared linked to several top co-occurrence clusters. Compared with equally common non-associated chains, HLA-associated TCR beta chains in a later analysis were more clonally expanded and had lower generation probabilities. Most TCR sequences were seen in very few donors, while some public TCRs were found in many individuals. According to a later genetic analysis, donors in an Asian-associated ancestry cluster had fewer N-insertions in productive TCRs than the approximately 710-donor mean. Roughly uniform sequencing depth across donors was assumed in presence/absence analyses, although this assumption may not hold. A further reported finding was that TCR beta sequences accurately predicted the HLA-A and HLA-B alleles for most subjects in the first cohort. In a later analysis, most CMV-associated TCR beta chains were found to appear HLA-restricted, with HLA associations seemingly driven largely by CMV exposure.

The cohort consisted of some 670 healthy bone marrow donors. At the time of sampling, every cohort member was nominally healthy, though immune exposures that went unrecorded were likely present. The donor was CMV seropositive and was included in the group of 250 to 300 seropositive cohort members. Every donor gave a peripheral blood sample, and the peripheral blood mononuclear cells from that sample were used for TCR beta sequencing. Genomic DNA extraction from the blood cell samples was performed with the Qiagen DNeasy Blood Extraction Kit. Of note for this clone: The antigen it binds to is not known. No base-level quality is on record; no much larger clone is a single base apart. Within the sample, other DNA sequences also encode this same CDR3.

Library generation was performed with the immunoSEQ multiplex PCR assay. The multiplex PCR relied on a mix of 60 forward primers for TCR Vbeta segments and 13 reverse primers for TCR Jbeta segments. A multiplex PCR assay on genomic DNA amplified the CDR3 region of rearranged TCR beta genes. Amplified TCR beta libraries were sequenced as 87-base-pair reads on the Illumina HiSeq System. The study's processing was this. A later analysis tallied around 87 million unique TCR beta chains across the roughly 610 repertoires, and some 12 million of those chains were shared by two or more donors. Raw reads were error-corrected and collapsed into unique sequences with a nearest-neighbor algorithm that merged closely related sequences to remove PCR and sequencing errors. V, D and J gene segments were assigned by aligning CDR3 sequences to IMGT reference sequences. For a sequence to be retained, a match of at least six nucleotides to both a V gene segment and a J gene segment was required. A rearrangement counted as productive if the CDR3 had no stop codons and remained in frame with V and J, and every other rearrangement counted as non-productive. CDR3 was defined according to IMGT convention as the region running from the second conserved V-encoded cysteine to the conserved J-encoded phenylalanine. Sequences without an unambiguous match to a single V gene segment were excluded from the earlier analysis of about 630 of the donors. An earlier analysis of 587 of the donors classified V segments as functional when productive rearrangements were above 56.7% and as segregating when the standard deviation between donors was above 5%. To diagnose cytomegalovirus status from the catalog of TCR beta chain sequences, a statistical classification framework was built. In a later analysis, TCR nucleotide sequences were compared against IMGT/GENE-DB human TR gene sequences so that V and J genes could be assigned. Using the TCRdist pipeline, a later analysis assigned CDR3 sequences along with most-parsimonious VDJ recombination scenarios. In a later analysis, each TCR beta chain was defined by its CDR3 amino acid sequence together with its V-gene family, and reads without a unique V-gene family were excluded. A later analysis removed nearly 600 highly shared, low-generation-probability nucleotide sequences to deal with suspected cross-contamination and a sequencing artifact. A later analysis calculated a clonal expansion index for each public chain from normalized within-repertoire ranks of inferred template counts. In a later analysis, generation probabilities were computed with a VDJ recombination model fitted to out-of-frame rearrangements, and the resulting probabilities were checked against IGoR. In a later analysis, hypergeometric tests were used to score TCR-TCR, TCR-HLA and TCR-CMV co-occurrence, with a repertoire-size bias correction applied to TCR pairs. A later analysis estimated false discovery rates by permuting HLA or CMV assignments 20 times. In a later analysis, co-occurring TCRs were grouped using DBSCAN, with TCRdist sequence similarity added in when clustering inside HLA-allele-positive subsets. Repertoires with fewer than 30,000 or more than 120,000 public chains were left out of co-occurrence clustering, as were a few repertoires with anomalous nucleotide sharing. TCRdb retrieved this table from immuneACCESS and kept in-frame rearrangements only. Not all clones are present; in checked studies, unresolved V genes account for under half, and no reason is known for the remainder. The DNA gave D and trimming, while V, J and clone size come from that table. The sample table shows approximately 190,000 clones, and 75% to 90% are seen once. Roughly 6.3% of the sample lies in the top ten.

The origin of this receptor is a man aged 40-50 years in good health and CMV-seropositive. The sample comprised PBMCs.

CDR3 protein: CASSRQGTTEAFF. The bases read TGTGCCAGCAGTCGACAGGGGACGACTGAAGCTTTCTTT. The V and J segments used are TRBV6-5 and TRBJ1-1; 8 junctional bases match TRBD1. Its CDR3 holds 13 amino acids, cysteine through phenylalanine. Of all the DNA, just the CDR3 is kept, 39 bases in frame from base 1. From the germline V gene, CDR1 is MNHEY and CDR2 is SVGAGI. Trimming leaves V shorter by 5 bases and J shorter by 5 bases, with the junction holding 4 bases beyond the gene matches.